This T cell receptor (beta chain) was found in a study of cytomegalovirus exposure and HLA in healthy donors. In the PCR, 60 Vbeta and 13 Jbeta primers were used. The repertoire was sequenced with immunoSEQ multiplex PCR; TCRdb's copy has only in-frame clones and lacks some. The sample contains a few hundred thousand clones, about 80% of which appear only once. Study-wide points: In vitro testing confirmed a few CMV-associated chains as specific for CMV antigens.

V was shortened by 5 bases and J by 0 bases, with 11 bases between the two germline ends. Per the germline V gene, CDR1 is KGHSH and CDR2 is LQKENI. The CDR3 is 15 residues long. Concerning this clone itself: Its antigen remains unidentified.

The donors, nominally healthy at sampling, likely had unrecorded immune exposures. The chain combines TRBV18 with TRBJ1-5; a weak D match, TRBD1 (5 bases). The sequence was collected from an older woman in good health and CMV-seropositive. The sample taken for sequencing was PBMCs. The chain's CDR3 is CASSTTANSNQPQHF. CDR3 DNA sequence: TGTGCCAGCTCAACGACAGCAAATAGCAATCAGCCCCAGCATTTT.